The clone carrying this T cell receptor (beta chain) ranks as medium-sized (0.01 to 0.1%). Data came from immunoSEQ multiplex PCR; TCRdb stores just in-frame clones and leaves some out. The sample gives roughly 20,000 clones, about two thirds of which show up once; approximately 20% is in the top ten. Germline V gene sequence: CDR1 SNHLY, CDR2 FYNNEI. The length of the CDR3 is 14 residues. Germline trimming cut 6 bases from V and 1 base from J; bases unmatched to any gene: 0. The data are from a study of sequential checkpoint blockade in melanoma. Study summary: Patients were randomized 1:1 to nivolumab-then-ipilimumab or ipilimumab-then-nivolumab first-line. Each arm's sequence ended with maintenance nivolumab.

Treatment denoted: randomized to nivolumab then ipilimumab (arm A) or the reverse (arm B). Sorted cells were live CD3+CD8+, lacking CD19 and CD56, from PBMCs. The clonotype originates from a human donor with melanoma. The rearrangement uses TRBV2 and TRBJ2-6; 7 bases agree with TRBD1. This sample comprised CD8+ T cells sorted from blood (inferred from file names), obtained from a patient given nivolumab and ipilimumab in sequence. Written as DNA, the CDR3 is TGTGCCAGCAGGACAGGGTCTGGGGCCAACGTCCTGACTTTC. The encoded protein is CASRTGSGANVLTF.